This entry lists 25 T cell receptor beta chains sequenced from one sample in a study of CD8+CD57+ T cells in acquired aplastic anemia listed by TCRdb under 2018. Expansion of CD8+CD57+ cells had been shown by flow cytometry in the patients chosen for sequencing. The reads were generated on an Illumina HiSeq 2000. Genomic DNA was used as template for profiling of TCR beta VDJ combinations and CDR3 sequences. Using fastp trimming at Q25 and MiXCR clonotype assembly, TCRdb reanalyzed the public sequencing data and kept in-frame beta chains. Every CDR3 protein is listed once, alongside the most common genes and DNA of its rows. In all, the sample holds fewer than 200,000 distinct CDR3 sequences, and around 48% of those were seen once. The ten biggest clones cover roughly 1.8% of the sample. The material sequenced was sorted CD4+, CD8+, or CD8+CD57+ T cells (not recorded which) from PBMCs. Receptors were obtained from a human donor with aplastic anemia.

This clonotype was counted ten times or more. The chain recombines TRBV6-4 with TRBJ1-2; D is unclear. The V gene's germline CDR1 is MRHNA and CDR2 SNTAGT. V was pared by 0 bases and J by 8 bases, with 10 bases between. The CDR3 consists of 13 residues. DNA for the CDR3: TGTGCCAGCAGTGACTCCCCGTTTAGGGGCTACACCTTC. It yields the protein CASSDSPFRGYTF.

This clonotype was seen repeatedly, ten times or more. The genes are TRBV20-1 and TRBJ2-7; D possibly matches TRBD1 or TRBD2 (5 bases each). V was trimmed by 5 bases and J by 1 base, leaving 12 bases between them. Germline V CDR1 and CDR2: DFQATT, SNEGSKA (reference sequence). The CDR3 contains 13 residues. The CDR3 is CSAYPGPSYEQYF. CDR3 coding DNA: TGCAGTGCTTATCCGGGACCTTCCTACGAGCAGTACTTC.

This clonotype was detected a few times. V is TRBV7-3 and J is TRBJ2-7, with D perhaps TRBD1 (6 bases). The germline gives CDR1 SGHTA, CDR2 FQGTGA. This CDR3 has 12 amino acids. V shed 5 bases and J shed 4 bases, with 9 bases lying between them. CDR3 sequence reads: CASSKTGYEQYF. CDR3 nucleotides: TGTGCCAGCAGCAAAACAGGGTACGAGCAGTACTTC. Variable domain in full (rest from reference TRBV7-3 and TRBJ2-7): GAGVSQTPSNKVTEKGKYVELRCDPISGHTALYWYRQSLGQGPEFLIYFQGTGAADDSGLPNDRFFAVRPEGSVSTLKIQRTERGDSAVYLCASSKTGYEQYFGPGTRLTVT.

For this clonotype: This may come from a read error, since a much larger clone is one base off. The V call is TRBV11-2, the J call TRBJ1-2, with 10 bases fitting TRBD1. This CDR3 comprises 16 residues. From germline, CDR1 is SGHAT and CDR2 FQNNGV. CDR3: CASSQAGTGVIYGYIF. CDR3 DNA sequence: TGTGCCAGCAGCCAGGCCGGGACAGGGGTTATCTATGGCTACATCTTC. The complete variable domain, with remaining parts taken from reference TRBV11-2 and TRBJ1-2, reads EAGVAQSPRYKIIEKRQSVAFWCNPISGHATLYWYQQILGQGPKLLIQFQNNGVVDDSQLPKDRFSAERLKGVDSTLKIQPAKLEDSAVYLCASSQAGTGVIYGYIFGSGTRLTVV.

The chain links TRBV29-1 to TRBJ2-7; possibly TRBD1 for D (6 bases). Trimming removed 3 bases from V and 2 bases from J, with 8 bases in between. The CDR3 runs to 12 residues. The V gene's germline CDR1 is SQVTM and CDR2 ANQGSEA. The DNA for the CDR3 is TGCAGCGTTGAGACAGGAGCCTACGAGCAGTACTTC. Residues: CSVETGAYEQYF.

A note on this clonotype: A read error may produce the germline difference seen at one junction end. The chain carries TRBV5-8 and TRBJ1-5; D not resolved. Germline CDR1 is SGHTS and CDR2 is YDEGEE. The CDR3 consists of 13 residues. CDR3 coding DNA: TGTGCCAGCAGCCCTTTAGTGCATCAGCCCCCGCATTTT. It translates to CASSPLVHQPPHF.

The table lists this clonotype with many counts. The V call is TRBV20-1, the J call TRBJ1-2, with TRBD1 as a possible D gene (6 bases). CDR1 DFQATT and CDR2 SNEGSKA come from the germline V gene (reference sequence). V was shortened by 3 bases and J by 8 bases, with 16 bases between the two germline ends. CDR3 length equals 13 residues. DNA of the CDR3: TGCAGTGCTAGGGGGGCAGGGTCGGGGGGCTACACCTTC. This sequence encodes CSARGAGSGGYTF.

This rearrangement joins TRBV29-1 to TRBJ1-2, with TRBD1 matching over 7 bases. The CDR3 runs 15 residues. V lost 6 bases and J lost 1; bases outside the gene matches: 11. Per the germline V gene, CDR1 is SQVTM and CDR2 is ANQGSEA. The CDR3 DNA reads as TGCAGCGTCGGGACAGACAAGAAAAATAACTATGGCTACACCTTC. Protein sequence: CSVGTDKKNNYGYTF.

This clonotype is a singleton in its sample. The chain uses TRBV7-7 and TRBJ1-1; possible D gene TRBD1, 5 bases. Looked up from germline, CDR1 is SSHAT and CDR2 is FNYEAQ (reference sequence). This CDR3 contains 13 residues. The CDR3 nucleotides read TGTGCTAGTCGAGGACACCGGAACACTGAAGCTTTCTTT. Translation gives CASRGHRNTEAFF.

The rearrangement joins TRBV24-1 to TRBJ1-1; tentative D call: TRBD1 (6 bases). V lost 7 bases, J lost 3 bases, and 14 bases lay in between. This CDR3 contains 14 residues. The V gene's germline CDR1 is KGHDR and CDR2 SFDVKD. CDR3 loop: CATSHRERDTEAFF. In nucleotides, the CDR3 is TGTGCCACCAGCCACAGGGAGAGGGACACTGAAGCTTTCTTT.

This clonotype was seen at least ten times. The chain couples TRBV7-2 to TRBJ1-5, with 9 bases matching TRBD1. Germline trimming cut 3 bases from V and 7 bases from J; bases unmatched to any gene: 7. CDR1 and CDR2 (germline): SGHTA, FQGNSA. This CDR3 comprises 15 residues. CDR3 sequence: CASSFAGTGNQPQHF. Written as DNA, the CDR3 is TGTGCCAGCAGCTTCGCCGGGACAGGGAACCAGCCCCAGCATTTT.

J is TRBJ2-7 and V is TRBV18; 9 bases line up with TRBD1. Trimming cost V 3 bases and J 6 bases; bases outside gene matches: 6. There are 14 residues in the CDR3. Germline V CDR1 and CDR2: KGHSH, LQKENI. The CDR3 DNA follows: TGTGCCAGCTCACCGGGACAGGGACGGGGCGAGCAGTACTTC. The encoded protein is CASSPGQGRGEQYF. Based on the CDR3 plus reference TRBV18 and TRBJ2-7, the full variable domain is NAGVMQNPRHLVRRRGQEARLRCSPMKGHSHVYWYRQLPEEGLKFMVYLQKENIIDESGMPKERFSAEFPKEGPSILRIQQVVRGDSAAYFCASSPGQGRGEQYFGPGTRLTVT.

This clonotype has ten or more counts. This sequence joins TRBV29-1 and TRBJ2-1, with D possibly matching TRBD1 (6 bases). V gave up 6 bases and J gave up 6 bases, with 12 bases separating them. The germline V gene has CDR1 SQVTM and CDR2 ANQGSEA. CDR3 length: 12 amino acids. CDR3 sequence (DNA): TGCAGCGTATTGACAGGTCCCAATGAGCAGTTCTTC. Protein: CSVLTGPNEQFF.

Written as DNA, the CDR3 is TGCAGTGCTAGCCCCCGGGACAGGGGGCGTGAGACCCAGTACTTC. This gives the protein CSASPRDRGRETQYF. The chain links TRBV20-1 to TRBJ2-5, with 12 nucleotides matching TRBD1. The V and J ends lost 3 bases and 5 bases, in that order; junction bases with no gene match: 7. The germline V gene encodes CDR1 DFQATT and CDR2 SNEGSKA (reference sequence). The CDR3 extends over 15 amino acids.

This clonotype was seen at least ten times. The V call is TRBV2, the J call TRBJ1-1; D is possibly TRBD1 (5 bases). Germline V gene data show CDR1 as SNHLY and CDR2 as FYNNEI. V lost 3 bases to trimming and J lost 4 bases, with 12 bases between them. This CDR3 region has 14 residues. CDR3 in amino acids: CASSEGGGFTEAFF. The CDR3 nucleotides read TGTGCCAGCAGTGAGGGTGGGGGATTCACTGAAGCTTTCTTT.

This clonotype has a count of ten or more. The chain uses TRBV9 and TRBJ2-3; 13 nucleotides agree with TRBD2. The CDR3 sequence is 16 residues long. Germline CDR1 is SGDLS and CDR2 is YYNGEE. J lost 8 bases, V lost 4 bases, and 10 bases had no gene match. The CDR3 here is CASSPAGTSGTGTQYF. The CDR3 DNA reads as TGTGCCAGCAGCCCGGCAGGGACTAGCGGGACGGGTACGCAGTATTTT.

The sample holds many counts of this clonotype. The gene calls are TRBV2 and TRBJ1-5; 8 bases line up with TRBD1. Losses at the gene ends were 6 bases for V and 6 bases for J; bases not matched to a gene: 4. The CDR3 runs 13 residues. Germline V gives CDR1 SNHLY, CDR2 FYNNEI. CDR3 nucleotides: TGTGCCAGCAGAGGACAGGGTTCTCAGCCCCAGCATTTT. Translated: CASRGQGSQPQHF.

The chain links TRBV19 to TRBJ2-7; 8 bases align to TRBD2. Per germline, CDR1 LNHDA and CDR2 SQIVND (reference sequence). The CDR3 has 14 amino acids. V lost 10 bases, J lost 0 bases, and 8 bases stayed unmatched. The CDR3 DNA reads TGTGCCACACGGGGGGGAAGGAGCTCCTACGAGCAGTACTTC. Amino acids: CATRGGRSSYEQYF. Filled out from reference TRBV19 and TRBJ2-7, the complete variable domain reads DGGITQSPKYLFRKEGQNVTLSCEQNLNHDAMYWYRQDPGQGLRLIYYSQIVNDFQKGDIAEGYSVSREKKESFPLTVTSAQKNPTAFYLCATRGGRSSYEQYFGPGTRLTVT.

Turning to this clonotype: This may stem from a read error, because a much larger clone lies one nucleotide away. This sequence joins TRBV12-3 or TRBV12-4 and TRBJ2-3; D might be TRBD2 (5 bases). V gave up 4 bases and J gave up 4 bases, with 18 bases separating them. The CDR3 consists of 16 residues. CDR3 coding DNA: TGTGCCAGCAGTTCTCGGACTGGCGTCATTTCAGATACGCAGTATTTT. It encodes CASSSRTGVISDTQYF.

The CDR3 DNA is TGTGCCAGCAGTTTCCAGGGACGGAATTCACCCCTCCACTTT. Protein product: CASSFQGRNSPLHF. The genes are TRBV12-3 or TRBV12-4 and TRBJ1-6, with a possible D match to TRBD1 (5 bases). The V end was cut by 3 bases, the J end by 7 bases, with 10 bases between. CDR3 length: 14 residues.

This chain links TRBV25-1 with TRBJ1-1; 7 bases match TRBD1. The ends lost 1 base at V and 6 bases at J; junction bases unmatched: 8. The germline V gene has CDR1 MGHDK and CDR2 SYGVNS. The CDR3 contains 15 residues. CDR3 residues: CASSELGGGRPEAFF. The CDR3 DNA sequence: TGTGCCAGCAGTGAATTAGGGGGCGGACGCCCTGAAGCTTTCTTT.

This clonotype was observed many times. The chain is built from TRBV19 and TRBJ2-7; TRBD1 agrees at 8 bases. The CDR3 is 14 residues long. Per germline, CDR1 LNHDA and CDR2 SQIVND (reference sequence). V gave up 4 bases and J gave up 5 bases; unmatched junction bases: 7. In DNA form, the CDR3 reads TGTGCCAGTAGTAAGCAGGGGGCTATCGACGAGCAGTACTTC. Its protein is CASSKQGAIDEQYF.

In regard to this clonotype: One base away lies a much larger clone, so this may be a sequencing read error. No conserved phenylalanine or tryptophan ends this CDR3, so it is likely a read error. This chain connects TRBV6-1 to TRBJ1-4; the D gene is possibly TRBD1 (5 bases). The CDR3 extends over 15 amino acids. Trimming removed 5 bases from V and 4 bases from J, with 14 bases in between. Germline CDR1 reads MNHNS; CDR2 reads SASEGT. CDR3 coding DNA: TGTGCCAGCAGTACCGCTCGGGGGAGTAATGAAAAACTGTTTTCT. Translating gives CASSTARGSNEKLFS.

This clonotype was picked up one time. At one of its ends the junction is not consistent with the germline gene, which may arise from a read error. This chain links TRBV6-2 or TRBV6-3 with TRBJ2-3, with 10 bases identical to TRBD1. The CDR3 has 19 residues. Germline loops: CDR1 MNHEY, CDR2 SVGEGT. The CDR3 DNA is TGTGCCAGCAGTTACCGGCGGACAGGGGGATCAGGTTTAACAGGTACGCAGTATTTT. Translation gives CASSYRRTGGSGLTGTQYF.

This clonotype was seen repeatedly, ten times or more. The chain has TRBV12-3 or TRBV12-4 and TRBJ1-2, with 9 positions matching TRBD1. The CDR3 length is 15 residues. J lost 5 bases, V lost 6 bases, and 10 bases had no gene match. CDR3 in amino acids: CASSFSWTGEYGYTF. CDR3 coding DNA: TGTGCCAGCAGCTTCTCTTGGACAGGGGAATATGGCTACACCTTC.